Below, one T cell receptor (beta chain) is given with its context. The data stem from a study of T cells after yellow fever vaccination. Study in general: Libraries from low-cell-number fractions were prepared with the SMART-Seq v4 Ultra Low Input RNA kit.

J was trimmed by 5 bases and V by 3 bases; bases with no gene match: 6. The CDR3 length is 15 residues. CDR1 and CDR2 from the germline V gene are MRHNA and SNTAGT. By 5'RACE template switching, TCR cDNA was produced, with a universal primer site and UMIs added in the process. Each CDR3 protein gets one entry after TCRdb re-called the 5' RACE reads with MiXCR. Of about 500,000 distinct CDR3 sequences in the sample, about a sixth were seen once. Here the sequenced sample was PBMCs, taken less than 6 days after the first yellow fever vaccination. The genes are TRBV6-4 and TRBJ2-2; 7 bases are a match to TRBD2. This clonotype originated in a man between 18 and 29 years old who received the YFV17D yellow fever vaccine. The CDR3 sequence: CASSESGERTGELFF. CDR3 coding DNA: TGTGCCAGCAGTGAAAGCGGGGAGCGAACCGGGGAGCTGTTTTTT.